Below, one T cell receptor beta chain is given with its context. Sequencing was performed with immunoSEQ multiplex PCR; in TCRdb, only in-frame clones are kept and a portion is missing. The table records just over 300,000 clones, around 87% of them present only once. The entry originates in a study of blood T cell repertoires in COVID-19. Germline CDR1 MNHEY, CDR2 SVGAGI. The CDR3 spans 15 residues. The V gene lost 8 bases and the J gene lost 0 bases, with 16 bases spanning the gap. The chain couples TRBV6-5 to TRBJ1-2, with D possibly matching TRBD1 (6 bases). Sequenced input: peripheral blood. This TCR was recovered from a man aged 18 to 29 with active or convalescent COVID-19. DNA for the CDR3: TGTGCCAGCGGGGACATAACAGGAGCTAACTATGGCTACACCTTC. The encoded protein is CASGDITGANYGYTF.